This TCR beta chain comes out of a study of control samples from healthy donors and cancer patients. Only in-frame clones appear in the TCRdb table, and some are missing; sequencing was by immunoSEQ multiplex PCR. The sample lists around 180,000 clones; around 90% were seen once. Germline lookup yields CDR1 SGDLS and CDR2 YYNGEE. This CDR3 region has 15 residues. V was trimmed by 1 base and J by 7 bases, leaving 15 bases between them. The sequencing sample was made of blood. This receptor was taken from a woman in her thirties or forties in good health. The chain couples TRBV9 to TRBJ2-1, with a weak D call TRBD1 (7 bases). In DNA, the CDR3 is TGTGCCAGCAGCGTATTTGGAGGGGGCTTTAATGAGCAGTTCTTC. It is translated as CASSVFGGGFNEQFF. The full variable domain, in which reference TRBV9 and TRBJ2-1 provide the parts outside the CDR3, is DSGVTQTPKHLITATGQRVTLRCSPRSGDLSVYWYQQSLDQGLQFLIQYYNGEERAKGNILERFSAQQFPDLHSELNLSSLELGDSALYFCASSVFGGGFNEQFFGPGTRLTVL.